One and the same sample provided the 14 T cell receptor beta chains below, sequenced in a study of siplizumab effects on memory and regulatory T cells. Only in-frame clones appear in the TCRdb table, and some are missing; sequencing was by immunoSEQ multiplex PCR. The table includes approximately 100,000 clones, just over 90% detected once. The sequencing sample was made of Tregs sorted from blood. The receptors derive from a human donor in good health.

The chain links TRBV7-3 to TRBJ2-2; TRBD1 might be the D (5 bases). The V gene's germline CDR1 is SGHTA and CDR2 FQGTGA. The V end was cut by 8 bases, the J end by 3 bases, with 13 bases between. CDR3 length equals 14 residues. DNA for the CDR3: TGTGCCAGCTCTCTTGCAGGGTACACCGGGGAGCTGTTTTTT. This gives the protein CASSLAGYTGELFF.

The V gene is TRBV27, the J gene TRBJ1-6, with 7 bases fitting TRBD1. V lost 7 bases, J lost 2 bases, and 2 bases stayed unmatched. Germline loops: CDR1 MNHEY, CDR2 SMNVEV (reference sequence). The CDR3 is made up of 14 amino acids. CDR3 amino acids: CASMQGAYNSPLHF. The CDR3 DNA sequence: TGTGCCAGCATGCAGGGGGCCTATAATTCACCCCTCCACTTT.

The chain combines TRBV6-5 with TRBJ2-5; the match to TRBD2 covers 8 bases. The J call may be mistaken, given a closer DNA end match to TRBJ2-7. CDR3 length: 15 residues. Looked up from germline, CDR1 is MNHEY and CDR2 is SVGAGI. The CDR3 loop reads CASSPYGRAWDEQYF. In DNA form, the CDR3 reads TGTGCCAGCAGTCCGTACGGGAGGGCCTGGGACGAGCAGTACTTC.

This chain uses TRBV7-6 with TRBJ2-1; D possibly uses TRBD1 or TRBD2 (5 bases each). This CDR3 comprises 12 residues. Trimming stripped 5 bases from V and 5 bases from J, with 7 bases between. Germline V gives CDR1 SGHVS, CDR2 FNYEAQ. CDR3 in amino acids: CASSGTNNEQFF. The CDR3 DNA is TGTGCCAGCAGCGGGACCAACAATGAGCAGTTCTTC.

The chain carries TRBV29-1 and TRBJ2-7; TRBD1 or TRBD2 may be the D gene (5 bases each). Trimming cost V 5 bases and J 3 bases, with 14 bases left between them. Germline V gives CDR1 SQVTM, CDR2 ANQGSEA. The CDR3 covers 13 residues. CDR3 sequence: CSVHQGSGYEQYF. The CDR3 nucleotides read TGCAGCGTTCACCAGGGAAGCGGCTACGAGCAGTACTTC.

This chain connects TRBV19 to TRBJ2-5; 10 bases are shared with TRBD2. With V trimmed by 4 bases and J by 0 bases, 5 bases remained unmatched. The CDR3 is made up of 16 amino acids. Germline CDR1 reads LNHDA; CDR2 reads SQIVND (reference sequence). The CDR3, as DNA: TGTGCCAGTAGTAAAGGACTAGCGGCGTACCAAGAGACCCAGTACTTC. Translation gives CASSKGLAAYQETQYF.

This clone has a single count. V usage is TRBV5-1 and J usage is TRBJ2-2, with a tentative D call TRBD2 (6 bases). Germline CDR1 and CDR2: SGHRS and YFSETQ. The V end was cut by 2 bases, the J end by 0 bases, with 17 bases between. The CDR3 loop spans 18 amino acids. CDR3 amino acids: CASSFRIAGPANTGELFF. The CDR3 DNA reads as TGCGCCAGCAGCTTTAGAATCGCGGGACCCGCGAACACCGGGGAGCTGTTTTTT.

The chain uses TRBV5-4 and TRBJ2-5; 8 bases fit TRBD2. The germline V gene has CDR1 SGHNT and CDR2 YYREEE (reference sequence). The CDR3 consists of 17 residues. Germline trimming cut 2 bases from V and 1 base from J; bases unmatched to any gene: 10. CDR3 amino acids: CASSFQLLADLQETQYF. The CDR3 region has the DNA TGTGCCAGCAGCTTCCAACTACTAGCGGACCTCCAAGAGACCCAGTACTTC.

V gene TRBV4-2 combines with J gene TRBJ1-5; perhaps TRBD1 as D (6 bases). The germline CDR1 and CDR2 sequences are LGHNA and YNFKEQ. This CDR3 has 15 residues. The germline V and J ends were trimmed by 2 bases and 7 bases, with 15 bases remaining between them. The CDR3 is CASSQTGQREQPQHF. The CDR3 nucleotides read TGTGCCAGCAGCCAAACTGGACAGAGAGAACAGCCCCAGCATTTT.

V and J are TRBV19 and TRBJ1-4, with 10 bases lining up with TRBD1. The length of the CDR3 is 15 residues. Germline V gene lookup returns CDR1 LNHDA and CDR2 SQIVND (reference sequence). Trimming removed 5 bases from V and 8 bases from J; junction bases left unmatched: 8. The CDR3 region has the DNA TGTGCCAGTAGTGGACGACAGGGGGCGAGGGAAAAACTGTTTTTT. Encoded protein: CASSGRQGAREKLFF.

This clone was counted once. The junction does not match germline at one end; this may be a read error. V and J are TRBV7-7 and TRBJ2-7, with D unclear. This CDR3 has 13 residues. Germline values: CDR1 SSHAT, CDR2 FNYEAQ (reference sequence). In DNA, the CDR3 is TGTGCTAGCAGCTTAGGACCCCAAGAGGAGCAGTACTTC. Its protein product is CASSLGPQEEQYF.

The CDR3 nucleotides are TGTGCCAGCAGTTTCGGGAGCGGCGAGCAGTACTTC. Amino acid sequence: CASSFGSGEQYF. The chain joins TRBV27 to TRBJ2-7; D perhaps matches TRBD2 (6 bases). V was trimmed by 3 bases and J by 6 bases, leaving 9 bases between them. In germline, CDR1 is MNHEY, CDR2 SMNVEV (reference sequence). The CDR3 spans 12 residues.

V is TRBV9 and J is TRBJ2-7, with D hard to call. The CDR3 consists of 15 residues. Germline values: CDR1 SGDLS, CDR2 YYNGEE. Deletions cut 0 bases from V and 0 bases from J, with 10 bases between. The CDR3 region has the DNA TGTGCCAGCAGCGTAGATGGGTGGAGCTCCTACGAGCAGTACTTC. Amino acids: CASSVDGWSSYEQYF.

V and J are TRBV5-1 and TRBJ2-5; D is tentatively TRBD1 or TRBD2 (5 bases each). The CDR3 contains 14 residues. Trimming left V 6 bases short and J 5 bases short, with 17 bases between. Germline V gene data show CDR1 as SGHRS and CDR2 as YFSETQ. For the CDR3, the DNA is TGCGCCAGCACCATAGGGGAGACGACGGAGACCCAGTACTTC. Protein sequence: CASTIGETTETQYF.